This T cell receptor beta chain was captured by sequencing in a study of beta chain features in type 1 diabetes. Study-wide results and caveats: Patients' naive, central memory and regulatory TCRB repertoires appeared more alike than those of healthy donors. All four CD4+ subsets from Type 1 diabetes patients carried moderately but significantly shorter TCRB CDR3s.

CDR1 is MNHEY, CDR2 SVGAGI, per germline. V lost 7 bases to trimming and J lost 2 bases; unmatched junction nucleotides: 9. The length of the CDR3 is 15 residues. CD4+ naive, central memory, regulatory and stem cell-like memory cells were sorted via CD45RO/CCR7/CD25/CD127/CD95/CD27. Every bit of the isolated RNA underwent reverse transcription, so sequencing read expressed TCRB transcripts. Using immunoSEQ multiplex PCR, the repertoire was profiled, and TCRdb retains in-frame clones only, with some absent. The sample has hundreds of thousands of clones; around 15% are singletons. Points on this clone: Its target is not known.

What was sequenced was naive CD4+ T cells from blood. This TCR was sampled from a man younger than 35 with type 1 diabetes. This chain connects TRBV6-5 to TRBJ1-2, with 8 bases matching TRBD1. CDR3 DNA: TGTGCCAGCACTCAACCAGGGGGCGCAAACTATGGCTACACCTTC. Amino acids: CASTQPGGANYGYTF.